What follows describes a single T cell receptor beta chain. The sample comes from a study of cytomegalovirus exposure and HLA in healthy donors. In the PCR, 60 Vbeta and 13 Jbeta primers were used. Measured with immunoSEQ multiplex PCR; TCRdb has only the in-frame clones, and not every one. The table shows tens of thousands of clones, with 78% occurring only once. In germline, CDR1 is SGHTA, CDR2 FQGNSA. The CDR3 is 15 residues long. V was clipped by 6 bases and J by 5 bases, with 17 bases between them. The V and J genes are TRBV7-2 and TRBJ2-4, with D tentatively TRBD2 (6 bases). What was sequenced was PBMCs. The sequence was collected from a male donor in good health and CMV-seropositive. CDR3: CASREALGTQNIQYF. Written as DNA, the CDR3 is TGTGCCAGCAGGGAGGCCCTCGGGACTCAAAACATTCAGTACTTC.